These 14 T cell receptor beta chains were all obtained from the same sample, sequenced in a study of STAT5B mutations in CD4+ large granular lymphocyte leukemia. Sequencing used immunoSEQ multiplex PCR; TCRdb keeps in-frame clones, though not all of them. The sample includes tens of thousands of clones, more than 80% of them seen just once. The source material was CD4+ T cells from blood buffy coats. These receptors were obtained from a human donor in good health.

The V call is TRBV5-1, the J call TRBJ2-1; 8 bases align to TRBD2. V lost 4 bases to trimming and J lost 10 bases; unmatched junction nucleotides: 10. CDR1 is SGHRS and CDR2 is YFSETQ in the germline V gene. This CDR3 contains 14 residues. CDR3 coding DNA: TGCGCCAGCAGCCTCCCCGGGGGGGCAGGGGAGCAGTTCTTC. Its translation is CASSLPGGAGEQFF.

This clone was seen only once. The CDR3 loop is CASSSRLAGKAETQYF. The CDR3 DNA reads as TGTGCCAGCAGCTCACGACTAGCGGGAAAGGCAGAGACCCAGTACTTC. V gene TRBV9 combines with J gene TRBJ2-5, with 11 bases that match TRBD2. Trimming at V came to 4 bases and at J to 4 bases, leaving 9 bases not matched to a gene. CDR3 length: 16 amino acids. Germline lookup yields CDR1 SGDLS and CDR2 YYNGEE.

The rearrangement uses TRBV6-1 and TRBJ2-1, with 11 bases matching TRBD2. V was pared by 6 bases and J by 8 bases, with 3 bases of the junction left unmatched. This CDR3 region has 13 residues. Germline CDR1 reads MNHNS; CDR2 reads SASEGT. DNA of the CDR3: TGTGCCAGCAGACTAGCGGGGGTCCATGAGCAGTTCTTC. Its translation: CASRLAGVHEQFF.

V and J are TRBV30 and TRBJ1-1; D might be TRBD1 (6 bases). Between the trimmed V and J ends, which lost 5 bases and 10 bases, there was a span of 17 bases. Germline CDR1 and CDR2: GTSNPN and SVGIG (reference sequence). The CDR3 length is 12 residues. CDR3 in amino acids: CAWSPGAVGAFF. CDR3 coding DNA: TGTGCCTGGTCCCCGGGGGCCGTCGGAGCTTTCTTT.

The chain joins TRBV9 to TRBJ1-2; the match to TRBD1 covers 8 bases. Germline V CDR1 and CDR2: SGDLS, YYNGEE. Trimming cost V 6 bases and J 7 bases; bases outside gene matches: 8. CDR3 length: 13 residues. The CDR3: CASTKDRAGGYTF. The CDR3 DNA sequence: TGTGCCAGCACCAAGGACAGGGCGGGTGGCTACACCTTC.

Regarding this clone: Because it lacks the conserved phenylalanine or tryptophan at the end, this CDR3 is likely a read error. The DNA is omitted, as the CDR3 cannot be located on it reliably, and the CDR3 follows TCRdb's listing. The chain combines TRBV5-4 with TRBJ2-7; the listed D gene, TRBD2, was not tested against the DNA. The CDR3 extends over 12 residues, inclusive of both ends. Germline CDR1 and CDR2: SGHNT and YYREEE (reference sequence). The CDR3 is CASSLLGTSAVT.

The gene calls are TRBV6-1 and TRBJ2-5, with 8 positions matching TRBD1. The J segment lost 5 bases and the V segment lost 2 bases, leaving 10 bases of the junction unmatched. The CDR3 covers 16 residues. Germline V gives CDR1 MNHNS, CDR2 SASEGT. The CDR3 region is CASSESDRTGSETQYF. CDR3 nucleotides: TGTGCCAGCAGTGAAAGCGATCGGACAGGGAGTGAGACCCAGTACTTC.

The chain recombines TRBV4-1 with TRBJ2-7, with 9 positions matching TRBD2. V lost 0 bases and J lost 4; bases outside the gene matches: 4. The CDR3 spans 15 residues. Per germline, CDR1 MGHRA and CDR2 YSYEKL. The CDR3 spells CASSQDPSGIYEQYF. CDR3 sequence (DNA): TGCGCCAGCAGCCAAGACCCTAGCGGGATATACGAGCAGTACTTC.

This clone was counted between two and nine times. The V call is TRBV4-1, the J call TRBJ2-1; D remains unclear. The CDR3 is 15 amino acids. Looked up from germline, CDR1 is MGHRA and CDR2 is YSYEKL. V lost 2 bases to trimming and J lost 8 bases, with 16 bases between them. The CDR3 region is CASSQHGVTGDEQFF. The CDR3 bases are TGCGCCAGCAGCCAACATGGGGTCACTGGCGATGAGCAGTTCTTC.

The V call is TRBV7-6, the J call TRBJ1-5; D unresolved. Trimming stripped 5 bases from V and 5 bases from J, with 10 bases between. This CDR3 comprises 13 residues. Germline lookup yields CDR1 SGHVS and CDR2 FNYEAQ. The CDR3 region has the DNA TGTGCCAGCAGCCCCTCCGTGGATCAGCCCCAGCATTTT. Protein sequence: CASSPSVDQPQHF.

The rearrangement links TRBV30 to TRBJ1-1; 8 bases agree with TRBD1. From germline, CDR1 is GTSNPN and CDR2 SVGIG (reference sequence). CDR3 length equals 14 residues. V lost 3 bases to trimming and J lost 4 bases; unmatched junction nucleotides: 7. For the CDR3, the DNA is TGTGCCTGGAGCCAGCAGGGGGCGGGCACTGAAGCTTTCTTT. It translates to CAWSQQGAGTEAFF.

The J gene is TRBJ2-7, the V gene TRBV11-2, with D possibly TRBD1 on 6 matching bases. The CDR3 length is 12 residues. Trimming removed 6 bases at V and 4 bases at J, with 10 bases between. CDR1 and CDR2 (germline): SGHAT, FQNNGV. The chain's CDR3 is CASSIQGYEQYF. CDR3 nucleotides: TGTGCCAGCAGTATACAGGGATACGAGCAGTACTTC. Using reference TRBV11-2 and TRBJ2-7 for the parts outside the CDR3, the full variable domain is EAGVAQSPRYKIIEKRQSVAFWCNPISGHATLYWYQQILGQGPKLLIQFQNNGVVDDSQLPKDRFSAERLKGVDSTLKIQPAKLEDSAVYLCASSIQGYEQYFGPGTRLTVT.

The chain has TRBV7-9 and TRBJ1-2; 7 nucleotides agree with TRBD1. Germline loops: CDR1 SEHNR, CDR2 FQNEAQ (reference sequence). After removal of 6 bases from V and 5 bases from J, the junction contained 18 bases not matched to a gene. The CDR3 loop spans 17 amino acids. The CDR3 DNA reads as TGTGCCAGCAGTCCGCGCCGCCAACAGGGGACACCTTATGGCTACACCTTC. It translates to CASSPRRQQGTPYGYTF.

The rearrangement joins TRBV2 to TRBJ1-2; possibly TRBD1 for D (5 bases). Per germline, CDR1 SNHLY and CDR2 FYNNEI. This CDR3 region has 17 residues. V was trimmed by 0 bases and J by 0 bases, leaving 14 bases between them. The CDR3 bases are TGTGCCAGCAGTGAAGCGCAGGGATTTTTAGCTAACTATGGCTACACCTTC. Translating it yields CASSEAQGFLANYGYTF.